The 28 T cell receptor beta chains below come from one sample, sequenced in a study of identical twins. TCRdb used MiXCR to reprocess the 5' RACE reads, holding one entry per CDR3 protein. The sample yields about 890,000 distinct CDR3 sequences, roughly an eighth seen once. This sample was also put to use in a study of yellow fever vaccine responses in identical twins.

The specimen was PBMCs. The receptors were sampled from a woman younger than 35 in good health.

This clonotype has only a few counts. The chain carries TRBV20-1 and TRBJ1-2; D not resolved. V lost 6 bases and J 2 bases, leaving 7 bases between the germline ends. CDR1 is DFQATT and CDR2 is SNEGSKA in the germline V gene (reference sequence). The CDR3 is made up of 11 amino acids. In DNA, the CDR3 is TGCAGTGCCCGGCGAAACTATGGCTACACCTTC. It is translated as CSARRNYGYTF.

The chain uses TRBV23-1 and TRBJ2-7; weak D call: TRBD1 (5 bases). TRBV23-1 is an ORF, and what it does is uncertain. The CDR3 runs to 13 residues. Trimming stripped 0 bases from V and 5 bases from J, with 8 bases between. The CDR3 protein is CASSQSGQNEQYV. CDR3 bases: TGCGCCAGCAGTCAATCGGGGCAGAACGAGCAGTACGTC.

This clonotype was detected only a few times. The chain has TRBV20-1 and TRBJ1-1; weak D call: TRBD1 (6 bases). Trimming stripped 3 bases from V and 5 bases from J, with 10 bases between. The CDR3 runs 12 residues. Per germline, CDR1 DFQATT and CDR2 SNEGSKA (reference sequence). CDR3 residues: CSASIRGTEAFF. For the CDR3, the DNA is TGCAGTGCTAGCATCAGGGGAACTGAAGCTTTCTTT.

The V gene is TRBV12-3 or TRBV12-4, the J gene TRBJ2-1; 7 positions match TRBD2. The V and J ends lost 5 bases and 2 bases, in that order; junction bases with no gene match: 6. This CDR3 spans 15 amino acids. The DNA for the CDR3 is TGTGCCAGCAGTCAGGGACTAAACCCCTACAATGAGCAGTTCTTC. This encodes CASSQGLNPYNEQFF.

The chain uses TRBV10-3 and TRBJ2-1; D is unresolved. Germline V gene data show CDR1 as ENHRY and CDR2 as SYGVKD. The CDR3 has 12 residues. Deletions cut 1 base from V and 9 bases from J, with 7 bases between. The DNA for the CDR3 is TGTGCCATCAGTGAGTGGATCGGTGAGCAGTTCTTC. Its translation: CAISEWIGEQFF.

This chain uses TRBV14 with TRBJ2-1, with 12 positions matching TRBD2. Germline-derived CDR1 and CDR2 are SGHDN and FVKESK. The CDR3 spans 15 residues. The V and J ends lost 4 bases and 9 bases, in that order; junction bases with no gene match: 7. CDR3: CASSPLAGGGGEQFF. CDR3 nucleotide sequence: TGTGCCAGCAGCCCCCTAGCGGGAGGGGGCGGTGAGCAGTTCTTC.

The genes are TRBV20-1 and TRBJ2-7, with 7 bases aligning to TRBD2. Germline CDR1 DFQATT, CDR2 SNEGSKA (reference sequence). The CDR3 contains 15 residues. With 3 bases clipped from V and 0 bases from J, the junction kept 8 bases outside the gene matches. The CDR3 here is CSARGGEGPSYEQYV. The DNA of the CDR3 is TGCAGTGCTAGGGGGGGGGAGGGCCCCTCCTACGAGCAGTACGTC.

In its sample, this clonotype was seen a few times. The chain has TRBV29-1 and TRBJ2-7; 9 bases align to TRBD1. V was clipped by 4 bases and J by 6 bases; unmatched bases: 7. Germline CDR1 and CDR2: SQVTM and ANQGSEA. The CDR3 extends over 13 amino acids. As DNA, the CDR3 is TGCAGCGTTGGTCGGGACAGGGTTGGCGAGCAGTACTTC. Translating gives CSVGRDRVGEQYF.

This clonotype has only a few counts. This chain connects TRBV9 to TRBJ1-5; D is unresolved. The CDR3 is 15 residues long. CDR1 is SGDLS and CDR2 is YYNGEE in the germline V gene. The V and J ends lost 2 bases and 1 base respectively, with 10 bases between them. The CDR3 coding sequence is TGTGCCAGCAGCGTGTCGGGTGGCAGCAATCAGCCCCAGCATTTT. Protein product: CASSVSGGSNQPQHF.

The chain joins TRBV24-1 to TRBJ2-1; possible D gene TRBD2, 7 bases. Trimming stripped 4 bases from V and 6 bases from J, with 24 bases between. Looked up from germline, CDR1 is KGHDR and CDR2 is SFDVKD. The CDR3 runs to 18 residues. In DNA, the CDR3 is TGTGCCACCAGTGACACCCACCGGGGAGGGGGGGCCGGCAATGAGCAGTTCTTC. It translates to CATSDTHRGGGAGNEQFF.

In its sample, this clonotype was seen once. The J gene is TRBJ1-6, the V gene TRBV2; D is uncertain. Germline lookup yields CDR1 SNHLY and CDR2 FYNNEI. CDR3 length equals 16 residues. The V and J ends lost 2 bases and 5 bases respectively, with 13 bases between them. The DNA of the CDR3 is TGTGCCAGCAGTGAAACGTACGGTCAGGATAATTCACCCCTCCACTTT. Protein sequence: CASSETYGQDNSPLHF.

CDR3 DNA: TGCAGTGCTGTTAGGACAGGGAGCAATGAGCAGTTCTTC. Translating gives CSAVRTGSNEQFF. The chain joins TRBV20-1 to TRBJ2-1; 8 bases match TRBD1. The CDR3 spans 13 residues. Losses at the gene ends were 5 bases for V and 6 bases for J; bases not matched to a gene: 6. Per the germline V gene, CDR1 is DFQATT and CDR2 is SNEGSKA (reference sequence).

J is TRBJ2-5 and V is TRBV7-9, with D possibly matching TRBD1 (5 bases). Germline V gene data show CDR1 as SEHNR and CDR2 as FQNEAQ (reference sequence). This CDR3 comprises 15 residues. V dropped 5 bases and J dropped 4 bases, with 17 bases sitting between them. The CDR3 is CASSRQGEAGETQYF. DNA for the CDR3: TGTGCCAGCAGCCGGCAGGGTGAGGCCGGAGAGACCCAGTACTTC.

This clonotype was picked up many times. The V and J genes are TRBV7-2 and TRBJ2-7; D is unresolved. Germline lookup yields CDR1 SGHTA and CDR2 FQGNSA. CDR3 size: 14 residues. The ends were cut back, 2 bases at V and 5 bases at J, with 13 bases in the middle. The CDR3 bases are TGTGCCAGCAGCTTAAGTCGGCCCGTCCACGAGCAGTACTTC. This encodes CASSLSRPVHEQYF.

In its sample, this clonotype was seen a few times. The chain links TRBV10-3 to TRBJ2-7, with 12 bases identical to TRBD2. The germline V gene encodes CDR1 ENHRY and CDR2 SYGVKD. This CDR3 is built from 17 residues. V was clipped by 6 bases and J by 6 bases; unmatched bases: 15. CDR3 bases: TGTGCCATCAGCTCGACTAGCGGGGGTTGGTTGAGTGGCGAGCAGTACGTC. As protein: CAISSTSGGWLSGEQYV.

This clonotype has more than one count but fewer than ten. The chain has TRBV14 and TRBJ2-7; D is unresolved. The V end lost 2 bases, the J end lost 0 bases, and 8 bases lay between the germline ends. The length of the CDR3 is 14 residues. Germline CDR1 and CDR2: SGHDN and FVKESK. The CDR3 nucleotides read TGTGCCAGCAGCCAAAGACGCACCTCCTACGAGCAGTACTTC. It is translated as CASSQRRTSYEQYF.

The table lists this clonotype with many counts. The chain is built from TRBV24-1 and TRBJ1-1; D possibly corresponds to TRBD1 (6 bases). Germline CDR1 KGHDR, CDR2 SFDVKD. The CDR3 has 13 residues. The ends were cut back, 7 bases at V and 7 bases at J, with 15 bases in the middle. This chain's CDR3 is CATRDTDRIEAFF. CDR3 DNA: TGTGCCACCAGGGATACAGACAGGATTGAAGCTTTCTTT.

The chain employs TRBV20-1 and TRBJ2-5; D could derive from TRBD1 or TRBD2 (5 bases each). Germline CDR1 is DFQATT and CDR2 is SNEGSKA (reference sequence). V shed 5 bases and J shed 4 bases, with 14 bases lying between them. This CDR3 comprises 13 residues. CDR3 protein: CSAQPRGPETQYF. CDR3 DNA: TGCAGTGCTCAGCCCCGGGGCCCAGAGACCCAGTACTTC.

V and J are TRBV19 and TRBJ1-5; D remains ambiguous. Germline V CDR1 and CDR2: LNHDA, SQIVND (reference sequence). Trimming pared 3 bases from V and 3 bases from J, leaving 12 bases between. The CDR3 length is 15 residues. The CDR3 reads CASSMGQLPNQPQHF. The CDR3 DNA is TGTGCCAGTAGTATGGGTCAGCTTCCCAATCAGCCCCAGCATTTT.

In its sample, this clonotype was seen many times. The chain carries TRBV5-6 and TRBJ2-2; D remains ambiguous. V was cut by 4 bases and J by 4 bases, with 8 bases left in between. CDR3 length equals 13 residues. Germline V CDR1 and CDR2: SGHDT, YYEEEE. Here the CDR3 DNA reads TGTGCCAGCAGCACTATAACCACCGGGGAGCTGTTTTTT. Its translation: CASSTITTGELFF.

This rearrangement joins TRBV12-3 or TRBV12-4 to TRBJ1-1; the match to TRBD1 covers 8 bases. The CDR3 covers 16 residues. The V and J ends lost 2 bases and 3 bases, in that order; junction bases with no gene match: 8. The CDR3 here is CASSLYRGGRDTEAFF. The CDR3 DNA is TGTGCCAGCAGTTTATACAGGGGGGGACGGGACACTGAAGCTTTCTTT.

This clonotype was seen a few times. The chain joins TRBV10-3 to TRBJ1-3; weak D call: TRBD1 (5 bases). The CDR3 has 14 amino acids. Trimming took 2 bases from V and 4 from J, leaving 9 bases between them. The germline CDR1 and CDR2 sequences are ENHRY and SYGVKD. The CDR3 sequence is CAISERGVGNTIYF. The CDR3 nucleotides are TGTGCCATCAGTGAGCGGGGGGTCGGAAACACCATATATTTT.

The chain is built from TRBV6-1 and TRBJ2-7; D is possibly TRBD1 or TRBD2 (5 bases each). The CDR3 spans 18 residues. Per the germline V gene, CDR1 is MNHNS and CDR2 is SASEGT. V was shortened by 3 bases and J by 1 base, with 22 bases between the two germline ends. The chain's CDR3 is CASSDPNPSWDGSYEQYF. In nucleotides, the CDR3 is TGTGCCAGCAGTGACCCAAACCCTAGCTGGGACGGGTCCTACGAGCAGTACTTC.

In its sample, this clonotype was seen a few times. Here the CDR3 reads CASSLNPGAPEQFF. In DNA, the CDR3 is TGTGCCAGCAGCTTAAACCCGGGGGCGCCGGAGCAGTTCTTC. This chain joins TRBV7-3 and TRBJ2-1, with D perhaps TRBD1 or TRBD2 (6 bases each). This CDR3 has 14 amino acids. CDR1 and CDR2 (germline): SGHTA, FQGTGA. V dropped 1 base and J dropped 10 bases, with 14 bases sitting between them.

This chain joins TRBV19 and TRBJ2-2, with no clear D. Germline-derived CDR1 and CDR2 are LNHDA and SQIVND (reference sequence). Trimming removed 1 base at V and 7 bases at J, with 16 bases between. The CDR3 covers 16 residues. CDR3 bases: TGTGCCAGTAGTATAGCCCCCTTGCGCGCAGGCGGGGAGCTGTTTTTT. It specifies CASSIAPLRAGGELFF.

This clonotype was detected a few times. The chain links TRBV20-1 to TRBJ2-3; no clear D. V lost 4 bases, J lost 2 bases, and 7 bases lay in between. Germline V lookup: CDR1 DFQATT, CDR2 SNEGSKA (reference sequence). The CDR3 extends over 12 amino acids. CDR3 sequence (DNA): TGCAGTGCTACGCTACACACAGATACGCAGTATTTT. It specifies CSATLHTDTQYF.

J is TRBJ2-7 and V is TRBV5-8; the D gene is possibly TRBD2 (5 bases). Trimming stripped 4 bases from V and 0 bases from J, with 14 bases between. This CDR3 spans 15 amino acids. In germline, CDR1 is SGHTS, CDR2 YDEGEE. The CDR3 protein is CASSPGGRSSYEQYF. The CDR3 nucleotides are TGTGCCAGCAGCCCGGGTGGGAGAAGCTCCTACGAGCAGTACTTC.

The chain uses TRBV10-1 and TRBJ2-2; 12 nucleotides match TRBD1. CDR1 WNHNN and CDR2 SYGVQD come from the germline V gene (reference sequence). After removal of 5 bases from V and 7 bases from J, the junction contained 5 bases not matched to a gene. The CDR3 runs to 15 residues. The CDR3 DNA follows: TGCGCCAGCAGTACCGGGACAGGGGGCGGCGGGGAGCTGTTTTTT. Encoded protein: CASSTGTGGGGELFF.